This T cell receptor beta chain was sequenced for a study of cytomegalovirus exposure and HLA in healthy donors. Findings and limits, study-wide: Prediction of most subjects' HLA-A and HLA-B alleles by TCR beta sequences was reportedly accurate. Most TCR beta V segments were productive about 87% or about 30% of the time in an earlier analysis. There was a cluster of highly shared sequence variants that was likely a sequencing artifact.

PCR involved 60 Vbeta and 13 Jbeta primers. Method: immunoSEQ multiplex PCR; TCRdb's copy keeps in-frame clones and lacks some. The sample consists of about 200,000 clones, about 81% of them appearing once. With regard to this clone: The antigen is not known.

This CDR3 is 16 amino acids long. Germline values: CDR1 SGHVS, CDR2 FQNEAQ. Trimming took 1 base from V and 6 from J; bases not matched to a gene: 11. The receptor comes from a woman aged 45-59 years in good health and CMV-seropositive. The chain is built from TRBV7-8 and TRBJ2-7; 8 bases fit TRBD2. Source material: PBMCs. The CDR3 sequence: CASSLERAGRGAEQYF. The CDR3 DNA sequence: TGTGCCAGCAGCTTAGAGCGTGCAGGGCGGGGGGCCGAGCAGTACTTC.